This T cell receptor beta chain was documented in a study of blood T cell repertoires in COVID-19. Whole-study context: The United States, Italy and Spain provided the acute and convalescent COVID-19 samples. The analysed material was cDNA or gDNA that came from T cells, B-cell-depleted T cells, or PBMCs.

This clone has only a few counts. Using immunoSEQ multiplex PCR, the repertoire was profiled, and TCRdb retains in-frame clones only, with some absent. In the table there are fewer than 500,000 clones, around 91% of which are singletons. Trimming took 3 bases from V and 2 from J, leaving 13 bases between them. The germline gives CDR1 SQVTM, CDR2 ANQGSEA. The CDR3 totals 14 residues. Adults between about 18 and 95 years of age took part from fewer than 30 US areas. Cohort allocation depended upon clinical history that participants reported. Sequenced sample: PBMCs or T cells enriched from blood (not recorded which). The sequence was obtained from a man aged 25-45 years who had recovered from COVID-19. The chain recombines TRBV29-1 with TRBJ1-2; D ambiguous. DNA for the CDR3: TGCAGCGTTGAGACGGGGTCCCAGAACTATGGCTACACCTTC. This codes for CSVETGSQNYGYTF.